The 3 T cell receptor beta chains given below trace back to one sample, sequenced in a study of vaccination and CD4 T cells after COVID-19. No antigen has been assigned to these receptors. With the Oncomine TCR Beta short-read assay, DNA from cultured CD4+ T cells was sequenced. TCRdb reanalysed the PCR reads using MiXCR and keeps one entry per CDR3 protein. The sample yields about 13,000 distinct CDR3 sequences, about 45% seen once. Sample treatment: roughly 11-day PBMC culture with coronavirus spike peptide pools or control peptides (ViraFEST assay). Sequencing was carried out using CD4+ T cells from blood, cultured in vitro. The source of these receptors is a human donor who had recovered from COVID-19.

CDR3 DNA sequence: TGTGCCAGCAGCTTCGACCACAGGGGGGACATTCAGTACTTC. Translated: CASSFDHRGDIQYF. The chain carries TRBV7-9 and TRBJ2-4; 8 nucleotides line up with TRBD1. The CDR3 runs 14 residues. Trimming removed 3 bases from V and 8 bases from J; junction bases left unmatched: 6. Germline assignment: CDR1 SEHNR and CDR2 FQNEAQ (reference sequence).

This clonotype was observed a few times. Its ends do not fully match the called genes, so a read error is possible. The chain combines TRBV19 with TRBJ1-2; TRBD1 matches 9 bases. Germline V gene data show CDR1 as LNHDA and CDR2 as SQIVND (reference sequence). The CDR3 runs to 16 residues. CDR3 residues: CASSLEGQGLSLGYTF. The CDR3 bases are TGTGCCAGTAGTTTAGAGGGACAGGGATTAAGTCTTGGCTACACCTTC.

V is TRBV5-1 and J is TRBJ1-1, with 8 bases fitting TRBD1. This CDR3 region has 15 residues. Looked up from germline, CDR1 is SGHRS and CDR2 is YFSETQ. The J segment lost 2 bases and the V segment lost 4 bases, leaving 7 bases of the junction unmatched. CDR3 sequence reads: CASSRSTGGNTEAFF. CDR3 in DNA: TGCGCCAGCAGCAGGAGCACAGGGGGAAACACTGAAGCTTTCTTT.